Below are 29 T cell receptor beta chains sequenced from a single sample in a study of cytomegalovirus exposure and HLA in healthy donors. PCR involved 60 Vbeta and 13 Jbeta primers. The table came from immunoSEQ multiplex PCR; TCRdb's copy has only in-frame clones and leaves some out. This table holds some 85,000 clones, around 78% found once. Source material: PBMCs. The receptors were sampled from a man aged 18 to 30 in good health and CMV-seropositive.

This clone came up once. V gene TRBV5-4 combines with J gene TRBJ2-7, with 7 bases lining up with TRBD1. Trimming removed 6 bases from V and 6 bases from J; junction bases left unmatched: 15. CDR3 length: 15 amino acids. The germline gives CDR1 SGHNT, CDR2 YYREEE (reference sequence). The CDR3 DNA sequence: TGTGCCAGCACCGACGGGGCACAGGGGTCCCTCGAGCAGTACTTC. The encoded protein is CASTDGAQGSLEQYF.

The rearrangement links TRBV19 to TRBJ1-1; tentative D call: TRBD1 (6 bases). The V gene lost 8 bases and the J gene lost 1 base, with 8 bases spanning the gap. This CDR3 comprises 12 residues. Germline assignment: CDR1 LNHDA and CDR2 SQIVND (reference sequence). The CDR3 DNA reads as TGTGCCAGTGGGGGCAAGAACACTGAAGCTTTCTTT. It codes for CASGGKNTEAFF.

The gene calls are TRBV7-9 and TRBJ2-6; the match to TRBD1 covers 7 bases. The ends lost 1 base at V and 0 bases at J; junction bases unmatched: 9. This CDR3 comprises 19 residues. Germline V gene lookup returns CDR1 SEHNR and CDR2 FQNEAQ (reference sequence). Here the CDR3 DNA reads TGTGCCAGCAGCTTAGTACAGGGGTCCTTTGACTCTGGGGCCAACGTCCTGACTTTC. Translation: CASSLVQGSFDSGANVLTF.

A few counts support this clone. The V and J genes are TRBV28 and TRBJ2-7, with D tentatively TRBD1 (6 bases). Germline CDR1 and CDR2: MDHEN and SYDVKM. The CDR3 length is 15 residues. Between the trimmed V and J ends, which lost 5 bases and 0 bases, there was a span of 14 bases. CDR3 DNA sequence: TGTGCCAGCAGTACCTACAGGGTTAGCTCCTACGAGCAGTACTTC. Residues: CASSTYRVSSYEQYF.

V usage is TRBV29-1 and J usage is TRBJ2-7; 8 positions match TRBD1. The germline V gene encodes CDR1 SQVTM and CDR2 ANQGSEA. The CDR3 length is 12 residues. Trimming took 3 bases from V and 6 from J; bases not matched to a gene: 4. CDR3 nucleotides: TGCAGCGTTGATCAGGGGGCTAGCGAGCAGTACTTC. Translation gives CSVDQGASEQYF.

This sequence joins TRBV29-1 and TRBJ2-5, with TRBD1 as a possible D gene (6 bases). The CDR3 is 14 amino acids. Germline-derived CDR1 and CDR2 are SQVTM and ANQGSEA. Between the trimmed V and J ends, which lost 4 bases and 5 bases, there was a span of 17 bases. The CDR3 bases are TGCAGCGTTGGAAACCTAGGCAGGGGTGAGACCCAGTACTTC. Its protein product is CSVGNLGRGETQYF.

This clone turned up a few times. This chain links TRBV10-3 with TRBJ2-1, with TRBD2 matching 7 bases. This CDR3 contains 14 residues. The germline V gene encodes CDR1 ENHRY and CDR2 SYGVKD. J lost 8 bases, V lost 10 bases, and 14 bases had no gene match. The CDR3 coding sequence is TGTGCCACCGCCGGAGGGAGGGGAGGCGATGAGCAGTTCTTC. Translating it yields CATAGGRGGDEQFF.

J is TRBJ2-7 and V is TRBV6-6; D unresolved. CDR1 and CDR2 from the germline V gene are MNHNY and SVGAGI (reference sequence). The CDR3 is made up of 11 amino acids. Trimming cost V 5 bases and J 5 bases, with 7 bases left between them. DNA for the CDR3: TGTGCCAGCAGTCCATTCCACGAGCAGTACTTC. It is translated as CASSPFHEQYF.

This chain connects TRBV11-3 to TRBJ1-1, with D possibly matching TRBD1 (5 bases). Between the trimmed V and J ends, which lost 5 bases and 4 bases, there was a span of 11 bases. The germline gives CDR1 SGHNT, CDR2 YENEEA. The CDR3 length is 13 residues. The CDR3: CASSPAGGTEAFF. The CDR3 DNA follows: TGTGCCAGCAGCCCCGCCGGGGGCACTGAAGCTTTCTTT.

The count of this clone is one. This chain uses TRBV6-5 with TRBJ2-7; D is undetermined. This CDR3 is 15 amino acids long. The V gene's germline CDR1 is MNHEY and CDR2 SVGAGI. Trimming cost V 4 bases and J 0 bases, with 13 bases left between them. CDR3 nucleotides: TGTGCCAGCAGTTCCCTAGGCCCATCCTCCTACGAGCAGTACTTC. This translates into CASSSLGPSSYEQYF.

The chain carries TRBV19 and TRBJ1-1; the match to TRBD1 covers 8 bases. Germline V gene sequence: CDR1 LNHDA, CDR2 SQIVND (reference sequence). The CDR3 loop spans 12 amino acids. V dropped 5 bases and J dropped 8; count of bases not matched to a gene: 4. DNA of the CDR3: TGTGCCAGTAGTGCCTGGACAGGGGAAGCTTTCTTT. Translation: CASSAWTGEAFF.

V gene TRBV6-5 combines with J gene TRBJ1-2; 7 nucleotides line up with TRBD1. Germline loops: CDR1 MNHEY, CDR2 SVGAGI. CDR3 size: 13 residues. Germline trimming cut 5 bases from V and 5 bases from J; bases unmatched to any gene: 5. The CDR3: CASSRTGLYGYTF. DNA of the CDR3: TGTGCCAGCAGTAGGACAGGATTATATGGCTACACCTTC.

This chain connects TRBV19 to TRBJ1-1, with D perhaps matching TRBD1 (6 bases). Trimming took off 7 bases at V and 4 bases at J, with 10 bases between the two ends. The CDR3 is made up of 12 amino acids. Germline-derived CDR1 and CDR2 are LNHDA and SQIVND (reference sequence). The CDR3 nucleotides are TGTGCCAGTACTACAGGGTCCACTGAAGCTTTCTTT. Protein sequence: CASTTGSTEAFF.

This chain links TRBV6-5 with TRBJ1-1; D possibly corresponds to TRBD1 (5 bases). The CDR3 has 13 residues. Germline CDR1 MNHEY, CDR2 SVGAGI. V was shortened by 6 bases and J by 3 bases, with 11 bases between the two germline ends. The chain's CDR3 is CASSLGAHTEAFF. The CDR3 nucleotides read TGTGCCAGCAGCTTAGGGGCGCACACTGAAGCTTTCTTT.

This CDR3 reads CASKNYRGEQFF. The CDR3 coding sequence is TGTGCCAGCAAAAATTACAGGGGGGAGCAGTTCTTC. The rearrangement joins TRBV6-5 to TRBJ2-1; TRBD1 agrees at 8 bases. CDR1 is MNHEY and CDR2 is SVGAGI in the germline V gene. V shed 7 bases, J shed 10 bases, and the junction held 6 bases outside the gene matches. This CDR3 spans 12 amino acids.

This chain connects TRBV19 to TRBJ1-1; no definite D call. With 10 bases removed from V and 4 bases from J, the gap between germline ends came to 16 bases. The germline CDR1 and CDR2 sequences are LNHDA and SQIVND (reference sequence). The CDR3 has 13 amino acids. The CDR3 DNA sequence: TGTGCCACTAACCCCCGAGGGTTCACTGAAGCTTTCTTT. Encoded protein: CATNPRGFTEAFF.

J is TRBJ1-2 and V is TRBV25-1, with 8 bases fitting TRBD1. CDR1 MGHDK and CDR2 SYGVNS come from the germline V gene. V dropped 6 bases and J dropped 5; count of bases not matched to a gene: 8. This CDR3 contains 14 residues. The DNA for the CDR3 is TGTGCCAGCAGCTTCAACAGGGGGGGGTATGGCTACACCTTC. This encodes CASSFNRGGYGYTF.

About this clone itself: At one boundary the junction diverges from the germline segment, which might be a read error. DNA for the CDR3: TGCGCCAGCCGTGAATCCCAGAACAATGAGCAGTTCTTC. It translates to CASRESQNNEQFF. The J gene is TRBJ2-1, the V gene TRBV10-1, with no clear D. The CDR3 totals 13 residues. Per the germline V gene, CDR1 is WNHNN and CDR2 is SYGVQD (reference sequence).

The chain has TRBV2 and TRBJ1-1; D is undetermined. The germline V gene encodes CDR1 SNHLY and CDR2 FYNNEI. There are 14 residues in the CDR3. Trimming shortened V by 2 bases and J by 0 bases, and 7 bases separated the two germline ends. The CDR3 sequence is CASSEPDLNTEAFF. In nucleotides, the CDR3 is TGTGCCAGCAGTGAACCAGATTTGAACACTGAAGCTTTCTTT.

The V gene is TRBV4-1, the J gene TRBJ2-1; tentative D call: TRBD1 (6 bases). CDR1 is MGHRA and CDR2 is YSYEKL in the germline V gene. The CDR3 is made up of 15 amino acids. The V end was cut by 6 bases, the J end by 8 bases, with 20 bases between. CDR3 residues: CASRYRVTLGYEQFF. Written as DNA, the CDR3 is TGCGCCAGCAGATACAGGGTAACTCTTGGCTATGAGCAGTTCTTC.

CDR3 DNA: TGTGCCAGCGGGGAGGGGATGAACACTGAAGCTTTCTTT. It translates to CASGEGMNTEAFF. The chain recombines TRBV18 with TRBJ1-1, with a weak D call TRBD1 (5 bases). The ends were cut back, 8 bases at V and 0 bases at J, with 10 bases in the middle. This CDR3 has 13 amino acids. The germline CDR1 and CDR2 sequences are KGHSH and LQKENI.

The chain is built from TRBV14 and TRBJ2-7; D is perhaps TRBD2 (6 bases). The CDR3 runs 16 residues. V lost 4 bases, J lost 0 bases, and 16 bases lay in between. Germline V gene data show CDR1 as SGHDN and CDR2 as FVKESK. CDR3 sequence reads: CASSLRARRDSYEQYF. As DNA, the CDR3 is TGTGCCAGCAGCCTTCGCGCTAGGAGGGACTCCTACGAGCAGTACTTC.

This clone was counted a few times. The CDR3 nucleotides are TGTGCCATCAGTGGGGGGCAGGGGGCACTGAACACTGAAGCTTTCTTT. Its protein is CAISGGQGALNTEAFF. The chain links TRBV10-3 to TRBJ1-1, with TRBD1 matching over 8 bases. Germline values: CDR1 ENHRY, CDR2 SYGVKD. The length of the CDR3 is 16 residues. The V gene end was trimmed by 4 bases and the J gene end by 0 bases; junction bases not matched to a gene: 7.

This clone was counted only a few times. The DNA for the CDR3 is TGCGCCAGCAGCCCGGGGGGCAGTAGGGTCTACGAGCAGTACTTC. Translation gives CASSPGGSRVYEQYF. The V call is TRBV5-1, the J call TRBJ2-7; D perhaps matches TRBD2 (7 bases). Germline V CDR1 and CDR2: SGHRS, YFSETQ. The V end lost 4 bases, the J end lost 3 bases, and 17 bases lay between the germline ends. This CDR3 has 15 residues.

This rearrangement joins TRBV28 to TRBJ2-7; 7 bases align to TRBD2. The junction had 6 bases not matched to a gene; V was cut back by 2 bases and J by 5 bases. The CDR3 is made up of 14 amino acids. The germline CDR1 and CDR2 sequences are MDHEN and SYDVKM. CDR3 in DNA: TGTGCCAGCAGTTTAGCGGGAGAGTTCCACGAGCAGTACTTC. Translating gives CASSLAGEFHEQYF.

This clone showed up just once. The rearrangement uses TRBV7-9 and TRBJ2-7; the match to TRBD2 covers 7 bases. The germline gives CDR1 SEHNR, CDR2 FQNEAQ (reference sequence). The CDR3 spans 16 residues. V shed 1 base and J 1 base; nucleotides not matched to a gene: 7. The CDR3 is CASSLVSGIGSYEQYF. In nucleotides, the CDR3 is TGTGCCAGCAGCTTAGTGAGCGGGATAGGGTCCTACGAGCAGTACTTC. The full variable domain, rest sourced from reference TRBV7-9 and TRBJ2-7, is DTGVSQNPRHKITKRGQNVTFRCDPISEHNRLYWYRQTLGQGPEFLTYFQNEAQLEKSRLLSDRFSAERPKGSFSTLEIQRTEQGDSAMYLCASSLVSGIGSYEQYFGPGTRLTVT.

This clone was seen more than once but under ten times. The chain links TRBV5-8 to TRBJ2-7, with 7 bases that match TRBD2. Germline V CDR1 and CDR2: SGHTS, YDEGEE. Trimming at V came to 0 bases and at J to 4 bases, leaving 7 bases not matched to a gene. CDR3 length: 15 amino acids. CDR3 amino acids: CASSLANQGGYEQYF. CDR3 DNA: TGTGCCAGCAGCTTGGCTAATCAGGGAGGGTACGAGCAGTACTTC. Supplemented by reference TRBV5-8 and TRBJ2-7, the full variable domain reads EAGVTQSPTHLIKTRGQQATLRCSPISGHTSVYWYQQALGLGLQFLLWYDEGEERNRGNFPPRFSGRQFPNYSSELNVNALELEDSALYLCASSLANQGGYEQYFGPGTRLTVT.

The rearrangement joins TRBV23-1 to TRBJ2-7, with a tentative D call TRBD2 (6 bases). TRBV23-1 is reported as an ORF; its role is uncertain. V lost 10 bases and J 2 bases, leaving 15 bases between the germline ends. CDR3 length: 13 residues. As DNA, the CDR3 is TGCGCCACCCCTGGAGGGGTCCCCTACGAGCAGTACTTC. This gives the protein CATPGGVPYEQYF.

This clone appeared once. The chain couples TRBV4-1 to TRBJ1-1, with D unresolved. Germline V lookup: CDR1 MGHRA, CDR2 YSYEKL. Trimming shortened V by 3 bases and J by 3 bases, and 20 bases separated the two germline ends. The CDR3 has 17 amino acids. The CDR3 region is CASSHPGPRPPDTEAFF. CDR3 nucleotides: TGCGCCAGCAGCCACCCAGGCCCCCGGCCCCCCGACACTGAAGCTTTCTTT.